A single sample gave rise to the 22 T cell receptor beta chains below, sequenced in a study of T-cell memory formation after mild COVID-19. MiXCR, applied by TCRdb to the 5' RACE reads, yields one record per CDR3 protein. The sample contains about 440,000 distinct CDR3 sequences, 20% of which appear only once. The sample consisted of PBMCs or a T cell subset sorted from them (not recorded which). The receptors shown here come from an adult woman who had mild COVID-19 (a few samples of this study predate the infection). Cell type and time point are not known.

This chain joins TRBV7-9 and TRBJ2-1, with D tentatively TRBD2 (5 bases). CDR1 is SEHNR and CDR2 is FQNEAQ in the germline V gene (reference sequence). The V gene lost 5 bases and the J gene lost 0 bases, with 14 bases spanning the gap. This CDR3 is built from 16 residues. CDR3 nucleotides: TGTGCCAGCAGCACCCACCTGGGGAGCTCCTACAATGAGCAGTTCTTC. It translates to CASSTHLGSSYNEQFF.

This clonotype was counted between two and nine times. V gene TRBV20-1 combines with J gene TRBJ1-2; 9 nucleotides agree with TRBD1. This CDR3 is 15 amino acids long. The germline CDR1 and CDR2 sequences are DFQATT and SNEGSKA (reference sequence). The trim removed 0 bases at V and 4 bases at J, leaving 6 bases unmatched. The CDR3 DNA sequence: TGCAGTGCTAGAGACTGGGACAGGGTGCGCTATGGCTACACCTTC. It yields the protein CSARDWDRVRYGYTF.

In the case of this clonotype: At one end the junction does not follow the germline gene, possibly because of a read error. The CDR3 bases are TGTGTCAGCAGCTTAGCGCCTTCTCCGAGATCAGAGACCCAGTACTTC. Translated, it gives CVSSLAPSPRSETQYF. V is TRBV7-8 and J is TRBJ2-5; D is possibly TRBD2 (5 bases). The CDR3 runs to 16 residues. Germline assignment: CDR1 SGHVS and CDR2 FQNEAQ.

CDR3 DNA: TGCGCCAGCAGCTTGGGGGACAGGGAAACCTACGAGCAGTACTTC. This sequence encodes CASSLGDRETYEQYF. The chain has TRBV5-1 and TRBJ2-7, with 9 nucleotides matching TRBD1. The CDR3 totals 15 residues. Trimming took 0 bases from V and 2 from J; bases not matched to a gene: 3. From germline, CDR1 is SGHRS and CDR2 YFSETQ.

This clonotype was detected only a few times. V usage is TRBV28 and J usage is TRBJ2-2, with D uncertain. The length of the CDR3 is 17 residues. V dropped 5 bases and J dropped 0 bases, with 16 bases sitting between them. Germline V lookup: CDR1 MDHEN, CDR2 SYDVKM. CDR3 in amino acids: CASSTPLNVANTGELFF. The CDR3 nucleotides are TGTGCCAGCAGTACCCCCTTAAACGTCGCGAACACCGGGGAGCTGTTTTTT.

In its sample, this clonotype was seen a few times. The chain has TRBV29-1 and TRBJ2-7, with 9 bases lining up with TRBD1. Trimming cost V 4 bases and J 2 bases; bases outside gene matches: 6. Germline V lookup: CDR1 SQVTM, CDR2 ANQGSEA. The CDR3 runs to 14 residues. The chain's CDR3 is CSVALGTGPYEQYF. The CDR3, as DNA: TGCAGCGTTGCTCTCGGGACAGGGCCCTACGAGCAGTACTTC.

This clonotype was observed a handful of times. The chain links TRBV12-3 or TRBV12-4 to TRBJ2-1; 7 bases line up with TRBD1. The CDR3 is made up of 14 amino acids. V shed 7 bases and J 0 bases; nucleotides not matched to a gene: 3. CDR3 residues: CASKGGVSYNEQFF. The CDR3, as DNA: TGTGCCAGCAAAGGGGGCGTCTCCTACAATGAGCAGTTCTTC.

The gene calls are TRBV7-2 and TRBJ2-1, with a weak D call TRBD2 (6 bases). The CDR3 loop spans 14 amino acids. Deletions cut 1 base from V and 9 bases from J, with 13 bases between. The germline CDR1 and CDR2 sequences are SGHTA and FQGNSA. CDR3 residues: CASSLERWGGEQFF. The DNA of the CDR3 is TGTGCCAGCAGCTTAGAACGGTGGGGAGGTGAGCAGTTCTTC.

V gene TRBV11-3 combines with J gene TRBJ2-7, with D perhaps given as TRBD1 or TRBD2 (5 bases each). Germline V CDR1 and CDR2: SGHNT, YENEEA. Trimming took off 3 bases at V and 6 bases at J, with 15 bases between the two ends. The CDR3 length is 14 residues. The CDR3 DNA sequence: TGTGCCAGCAGCTTCCATCGGGGCAGTGGCGAGCAGTACTTC. Translating gives CASSFHRGSGEQYF. The complete variable domain, with remaining parts taken from reference TRBV11-3 and TRBJ2-7, reads EAGVVQSPRYKIIEKKQPVAFWCNPISGHNTLYWYLQNLGQGPELLIRYENEEAVDDSQLPKDRFSAERLKGVDSTLKIQPAELGDSAVYLCASSFHRGSGEQYFGPGTRLTVT.

The chain has TRBV12-3 or TRBV12-4 and TRBJ2-1; TRBD2 might be the D (5 bases). The CDR3 is made up of 16 amino acids. Trimming stripped 4 bases from V and 5 bases from J, with 18 bases between. The CDR3 reads CASSSHSRGVNNEQFF. CDR3 DNA: TGTGCCAGCAGTTCACATTCCCGGGGAGTCAACAATGAGCAGTTCTTC.

The rearrangement uses TRBV29-1 and TRBJ1-2, with D hard to call. The germline V gene has CDR1 SQVTM and CDR2 ANQGSEA. V was shortened by 7 bases and J by 8 bases, with 11 bases between the two germline ends. CDR3 length: 10 residues. CDR3 region: CSAGEGGYTF. The CDR3 DNA reads TGCAGCGCTGGTGAGGGAGGCTACACCTTC.

The sample holds many counts of this clonotype. The rearrangement uses TRBV4-3 and TRBJ2-1; no firm D call. Trimming stripped 1 base from V and 1 base from J, with 14 bases between. The CDR3 sequence is 17 residues long. Per germline, CDR1 LGHNA and CDR2 YSLEER. CDR3 protein: CASSQGSATQSYNEQFF. The CDR3 DNA reads as TGCGCCAGCAGCCAAGGGTCGGCCACCCAATCCTACAATGAGCAGTTCTTC.

V is TRBV6-5 and J is TRBJ1-1, with TRBD1 matching over 7 bases. Germline-derived CDR1 and CDR2 are MNHEY and SVGAGI. The CDR3 spans 15 residues. V was clipped by 1 base and J by 5 bases; unmatched bases: 7. The CDR3 DNA follows: TGTGCCAGCAGTTACTTATTGAGGGGGCGGACTGAAGCTTTCTTT. Translating it yields CASSYLLRGRTEAFF.

Only a few counts were recorded for this clonotype. Here the CDR3 DNA reads TGTGCCAGCAGCCAGACAGGGGCTCCTGGAAACACCATATATTTT. Its protein product is CASSQTGAPGNTIYF. The rearrangement links TRBV7-2 to TRBJ1-3; 8 bases fit TRBD1. V lost 5 bases and J lost 2; bases outside the gene matches: 5. The CDR3 runs to 15 residues. Germline CDR1 SGHTA, CDR2 FQGNSA.

The chain combines TRBV7-2 with TRBJ1-1; the D gene is possibly TRBD1 (5 bases). The germline V gene encodes CDR1 SGHTA and CDR2 FQGNSA. The CDR3 loop spans 14 amino acids. The germline V and J ends were trimmed by 7 bases and 1 base, with 13 bases remaining between them. This CDR3 reads CASTQGRTNTEAFF. In DNA form, the CDR3 reads TGTGCCAGCACCCAGGGACGAACGAACACTGAAGCTTTCTTT.

The rearrangement links TRBV24-1 to TRBJ2-1; TRBD1 agrees at 9 bases. J was trimmed by 4 bases and V by 5 bases; bases with no gene match: 8. The CDR3 spans 16 residues. Per the germline V gene, CDR1 is KGHDR and CDR2 is SFDVKD. The CDR3 DNA follows: TGTGCCACCAGTGCCCTGGCGGGACAGGGTTACAATGAGCAGTTCTTC. Protein sequence: CATSALAGQGYNEQFF.

This rearrangement joins TRBV25-1 to TRBJ1-6, with D unresolved. The ends were cut back, 0 bases at V and 6 bases at J, with 3 bases in the middle. The V gene's germline CDR1 is MGHDK and CDR2 SYGVNS. This CDR3 has 13 amino acids. The CDR3: CASSEYRNSPLHF. The CDR3 DNA sequence: TGTGCCAGCAGTGAATATCGTAATTCACCCCTCCACTTT.

This clonotype has ten or more counts. This sequence joins TRBV10-3 and TRBJ2-7, with 12 bases lining up with TRBD2. The V and J ends lost 0 bases and 5 bases, in that order; junction bases with no gene match: 8. CDR3 length equals 17 residues. Germline values: CDR1 ENHRY, CDR2 SYGVKD. CDR3 in DNA: TGTGCCATCAGTGAGTCTCCACTAGCGGGAGGACCCCACGAGCAGTACTTC. Its translation is CAISESPLAGGPHEQYF.

The rearrangement joins TRBV12-3 or TRBV12-4 to TRBJ2-6; 9 bases are a match to TRBD1. The CDR3 runs 17 residues. J lost 2 bases, V lost 5 bases, and 7 bases had no gene match. The CDR3 sequence: CASSPPGQGAGANVLTF. The CDR3 DNA reads TGTGCCAGCAGTCCCCCGGGACAGGGTGCTGGGGCCAACGTCCTGACTTTC.

V and J are TRBV29-1 and TRBJ2-7; TRBD1 or TRBD2 may be the D gene (5 bases each). The germline V gene encodes CDR1 SQVTM and CDR2 ANQGSEA. The CDR3 has 13 residues. Trimming pared 2 bases from V and 5 bases from J, leaving 13 bases between. The CDR3 bases are TGCAGCGTTGAAAGAGGGACGGGACACGAGCAGTACTTC. It is translated as CSVERGTGHEQYF.

The chain uses TRBV2 and TRBJ2-1, with 11 bases identical to TRBD2. J was trimmed by 5 bases and V by 5 bases; bases with no gene match: 2. In germline, CDR1 is SNHLY, CDR2 FYNNEI. CDR3 length: 14 amino acids. The CDR3 nucleotides are TGTGCCAGCAGTACTAGCGGGAGTAACAATGAGCAGTTCTTC. Encoded protein: CASSTSGSNNEQFF.

The CDR3 sequence is CASSYGTGTIYEQYF. DNA for the CDR3: TGTGCCAGCAGTTACGGTACAGGGACAATCTACGAGCAGTACTTC. V and J are TRBV6-6 and TRBJ2-7, with D perhaps TRBD1 (6 bases). This CDR3 comprises 15 residues. Trimming shortened V by 2 bases and J by 3 bases, and 14 bases separated the two germline ends. CDR1 is MNHNY, CDR2 SVGAGI, per germline (reference sequence).